This TCR beta chain originates from a study of memory CD4+ T cells and cytomegalovirus serostatus. Study as a whole: Healthy Belgian adult donors included several CMV-positive and 24 CMV-negative people.

Findings and limits, study-wide: Repertoires predicted CMV serostatus with median bootstrapped AUC of roughly 0.95. Of approximately 160 reported CMV TCRbeta sequences, about 67 were found in memory CD4+ repertoires.

Single viable CD3+CD4+CD8-CD45RO+ cells were sorted as the memory CD4+ T cells. A remark on this clone: Its antigen remains unknown.

Per the study methods: After removing out-of-frame reads, around 2,000,000 distinct TCRbeta sequences remained. Profiling relied on immunoSEQ multiplex PCR, and the TCRdb table lists in-frame clones only, not all of them. V, J and clone size are taken as reported in that table, and D and trimming were inferred from the DNA itself. The sample records approximately 60,000 clones, about 81% being singletons. This receptor was taken from an adult in good health and CMV-seronegative. Sequenced input: memory CD4+ T cells from blood.

CDR3 in DNA: TGCGCCAGCAGTGAGGTTTGGCAGGCCAGCTCCTACAATGAGCAGTTCTTC. Its translation is CASSEVWQASSYNEQFF. The chain combines TRBV10-1 with TRBJ2-1; D remains unclear. The length of the CDR3 is 17 residues. V was trimmed by 2 bases and J by 0 bases, leaving 14 bases between them. Germline values: CDR1 WNHNN, CDR2 SYGVQD (reference sequence).